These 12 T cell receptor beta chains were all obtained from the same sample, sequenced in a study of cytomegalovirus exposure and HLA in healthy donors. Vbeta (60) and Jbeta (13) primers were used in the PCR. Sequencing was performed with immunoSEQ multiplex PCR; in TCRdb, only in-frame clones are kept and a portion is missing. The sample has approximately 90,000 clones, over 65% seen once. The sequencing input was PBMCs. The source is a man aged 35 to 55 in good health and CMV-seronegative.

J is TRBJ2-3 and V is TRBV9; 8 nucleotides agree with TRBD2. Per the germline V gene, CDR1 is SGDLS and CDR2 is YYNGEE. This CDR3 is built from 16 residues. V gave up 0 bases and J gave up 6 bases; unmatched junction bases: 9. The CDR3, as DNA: TGTGCCAGCAGCGTAGCAGGCGGGGGGTCGTCGGATACGCAGTATTTT. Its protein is CASSVAGGGSSDTQYF.

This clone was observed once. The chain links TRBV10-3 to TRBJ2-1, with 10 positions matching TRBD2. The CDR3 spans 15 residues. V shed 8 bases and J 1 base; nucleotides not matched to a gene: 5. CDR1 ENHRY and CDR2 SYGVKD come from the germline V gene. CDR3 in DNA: TGTGCCATCGTCCCTAGCGGGAGTTCCTACAATGAGCAGTTCTTC. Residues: CAIVPSGSSYNEQFF.

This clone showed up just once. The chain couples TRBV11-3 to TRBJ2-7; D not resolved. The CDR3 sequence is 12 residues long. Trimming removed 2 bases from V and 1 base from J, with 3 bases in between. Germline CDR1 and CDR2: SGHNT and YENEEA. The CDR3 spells CASSLSSYEQYF. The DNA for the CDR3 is TGTGCCAGCAGCTTATCTTCCTACGAGCAGTACTTC.

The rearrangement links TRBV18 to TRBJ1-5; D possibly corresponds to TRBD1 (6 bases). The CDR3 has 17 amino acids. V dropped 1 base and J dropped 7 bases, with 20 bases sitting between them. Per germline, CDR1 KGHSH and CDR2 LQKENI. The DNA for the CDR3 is TGTGCCAGCTCACCACAAAAAGGTAGGGGGTCGGAACAGCCCCAGCATTTT. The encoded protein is CASSPQKGRGSEQPQHF.

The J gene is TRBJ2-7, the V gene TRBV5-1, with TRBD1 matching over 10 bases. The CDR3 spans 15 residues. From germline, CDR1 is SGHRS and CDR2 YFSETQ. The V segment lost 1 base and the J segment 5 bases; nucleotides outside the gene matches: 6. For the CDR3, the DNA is TGCGCCAGCAGCTTGCCGACAGGGGGCCTGGACGAGCAGTACTTC. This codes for CASSLPTGGLDEQYF.

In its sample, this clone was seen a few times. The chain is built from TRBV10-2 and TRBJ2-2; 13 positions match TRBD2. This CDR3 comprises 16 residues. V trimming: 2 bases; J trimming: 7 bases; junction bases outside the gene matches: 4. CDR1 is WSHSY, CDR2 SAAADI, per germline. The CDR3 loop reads CASSEETSGGYGELFF. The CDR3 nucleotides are TGCGCCAGCAGTGAGGAGACTAGCGGGGGGTACGGGGAGCTGTTTTTT.

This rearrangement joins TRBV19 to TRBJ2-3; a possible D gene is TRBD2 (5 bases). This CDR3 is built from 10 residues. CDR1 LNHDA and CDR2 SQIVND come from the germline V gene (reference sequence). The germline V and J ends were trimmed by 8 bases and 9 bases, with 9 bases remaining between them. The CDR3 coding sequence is TGTGCCAGTGGGCCGGGGACGCAGTATTTT. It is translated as CASGPGTQYF.

In nucleotides, the CDR3 is TGTGCCAGCAGCTTACCGGTTCGCGATACGCAGTATTTT. This encodes CASSLPVRDTQYF. This chain uses TRBV7-2 with TRBJ2-3; D is undetermined. V lost 2 bases to trimming and J lost 6 bases, with 9 bases between them. This CDR3 has 13 amino acids. Per germline, CDR1 SGHTA and CDR2 FQGNSA. Full variable domain (outside the CDR3, taken from reference TRBV7-2 and TRBJ2-3): GAGVSQSPSNKVTEKGKDVELRCDPISGHTALYWYRQSLGQGLEFLIYFQGNSAPDKSGLPSDRFSAERTGGSVSTLTIQRTQQEDSAVYLCASSLPVRDTQYFGPGTRLTVL.

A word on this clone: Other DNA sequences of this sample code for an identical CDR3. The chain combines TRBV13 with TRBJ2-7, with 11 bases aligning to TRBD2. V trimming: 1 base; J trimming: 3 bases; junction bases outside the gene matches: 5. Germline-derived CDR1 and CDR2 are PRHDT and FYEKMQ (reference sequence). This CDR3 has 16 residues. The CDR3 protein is CASSLVLAGGYYEQYF. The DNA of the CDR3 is TGTGCCAGCAGCTTAGTCCTAGCGGGAGGCTACTACGAGCAGTACTTC.

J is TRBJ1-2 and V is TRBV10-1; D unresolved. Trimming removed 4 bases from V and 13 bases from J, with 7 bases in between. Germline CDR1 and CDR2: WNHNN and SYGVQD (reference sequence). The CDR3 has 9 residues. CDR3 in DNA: TGCGCCAGCAGTGCCATCGGCACCTTC. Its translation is CASSAIGTF.

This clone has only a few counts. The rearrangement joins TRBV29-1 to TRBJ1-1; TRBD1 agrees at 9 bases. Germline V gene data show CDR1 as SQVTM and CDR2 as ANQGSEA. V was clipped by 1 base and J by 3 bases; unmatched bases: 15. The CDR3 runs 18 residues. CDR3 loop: CSVEVGSNRGRPDTEAFF. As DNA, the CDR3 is TGCAGCGTTGAAGTTGGGTCAAACAGGGGGCGTCCGGACACTGAAGCTTTCTTT.

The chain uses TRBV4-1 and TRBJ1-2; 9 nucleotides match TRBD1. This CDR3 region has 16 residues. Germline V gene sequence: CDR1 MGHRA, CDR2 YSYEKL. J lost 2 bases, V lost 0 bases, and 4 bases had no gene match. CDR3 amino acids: CASSQDGTGRNYGYTF. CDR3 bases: TGCGCCAGCAGCCAAGATGGGACAGGGCGCAACTATGGCTACACCTTC.